This entry describes one TCR beta chain. Its cognate antigen is unknown. The data belong to a study of T cells after yellow fever vaccination. Study in general: The authors prepared low-cell-number fractions using SMART-Seq v4 Ultra Low Input.

The CDR3 loop spans 15 amino acids. Germline-derived CDR1 and CDR2 are SGHTA and FQGNSA. Deletions cut 4 bases from V and 0 bases from J, with 12 bases between. Study-level findings and limits: Clones that expanded after primary vaccination mostly reappeared after the booster (over 95% CD4, around 87% CD8). Weaker, the secondary response had a peak occurring faster, on day 5 versus 15.

Making TCR cDNA involved 5'RACE template switching, which added UMIs and a universal primer site. TCRdb redid the calling of the 5' RACE reads with MiXCR, one entry per CDR3 protein. The sample carries a few hundred thousand distinct CDR3 sequences, around 6.5% recorded once. The sample in question was PBMCs, obtained 5 days after the yellow fever booster vaccination. This receptor was identified in a man aged 25 to 40 who received the YFV17D yellow fever vaccine. The chain carries TRBV7-2 and TRBJ1-2, with D possibly TRBD1 on 5 matching bases. In nucleotides, the CDR3 is TGTGCCAGCAGCTGGGGACTGGTAGCTAACTATGGCTACACCTTC. It translates to CASSWGLVANYGYTF.